The clone carrying this T cell receptor beta chain showed up just a few times. Its antigen remains unidentified. This table comes from immunoSEQ multiplex PCR, and its TCRdb copy is limited to in-frame clones, with some not included. In the table there are around 100,000 clones, 80% to 85% of which are singletons. Thawed unstimulated PBMCs were FACS-sorted by CD3, CD4 and CD8 into two populations. The CDR3 length is 15 residues. V lost 4 bases and J lost 7; bases outside the gene matches: 13. The germline V gene has CDR1 SNHLY and CDR2 FYNNEI. This entry comes from a study of T cell clones after liver transplantation. Study in general: A pre-transplant mixed lymphocyte reaction with TCRbeta sequencing defined graft-donor-reactive clones followed in post-transplant blood.

Study-wide findings and caveats: Compared with third party-reactive sequences, donor-reactive ones declined more, independent of withdrawal success.

The V gene is TRBV2, the J gene TRBJ2-7, with TRBD1 matching 7 bases. The sequences come from CD4+ T cells from blood, collected before liver transplant. This clonotype was obtained from a human donor who received a liver transplant. This CDR3 reads CASSGSGQSLGEQYF. CDR3 in DNA: TGTGCCAGCAGTGGCTCGGGACAGTCCTTGGGGGAGCAGTACTTC.